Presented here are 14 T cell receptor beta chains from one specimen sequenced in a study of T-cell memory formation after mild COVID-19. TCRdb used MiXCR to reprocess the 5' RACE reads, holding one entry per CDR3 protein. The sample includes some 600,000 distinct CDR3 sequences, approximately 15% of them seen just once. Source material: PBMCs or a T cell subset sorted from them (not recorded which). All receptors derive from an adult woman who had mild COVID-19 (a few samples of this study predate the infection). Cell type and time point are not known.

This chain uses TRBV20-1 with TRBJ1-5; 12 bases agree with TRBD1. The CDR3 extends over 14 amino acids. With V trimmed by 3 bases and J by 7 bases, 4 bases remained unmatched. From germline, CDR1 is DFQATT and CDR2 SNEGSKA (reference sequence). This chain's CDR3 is CSASPGQGAQPQHF. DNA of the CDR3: TGCAGTGCTAGTCCGGGACAGGGGGCCCAGCCCCAGCATTTT.

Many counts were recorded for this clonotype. In nucleotides, the CDR3 is TGCGCCAGCAGCTTGGATGGGGGGGCCTCAGATACGCAGTATTTT. It is translated as CASSLDGGASDTQYF. The chain links TRBV5-1 to TRBJ2-3, with D maybe TRBD2 (7 bases). The CDR3 extends over 15 amino acids. Germline CDR1 is SGHRS and CDR2 is YFSETQ. Trimming stripped 0 bases from V and 4 bases from J, with 12 bases between.

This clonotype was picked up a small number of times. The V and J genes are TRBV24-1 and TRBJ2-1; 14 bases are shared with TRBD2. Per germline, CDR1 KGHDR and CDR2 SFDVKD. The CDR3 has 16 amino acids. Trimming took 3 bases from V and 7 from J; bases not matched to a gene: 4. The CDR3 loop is CATSDETSGRGNEQFF. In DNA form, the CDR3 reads TGTGCCACCAGTGATGAGACTAGCGGGAGGGGTAATGAGCAGTTCTTC.

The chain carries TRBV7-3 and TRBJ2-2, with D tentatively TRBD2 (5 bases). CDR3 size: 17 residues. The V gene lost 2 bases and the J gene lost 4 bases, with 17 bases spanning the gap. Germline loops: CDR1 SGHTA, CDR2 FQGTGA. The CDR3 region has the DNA TGTGCCAGCAGCTTACAGGAATGGGTGGGGAGCACCGGGGAGCTGTTTTTT. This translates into CASSLQEWVGSTGELFF. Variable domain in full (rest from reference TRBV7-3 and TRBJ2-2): GAGVSQTPSNKVTEKGKYVELRCDPISGHTALYWYRQSLGQGPEFLIYFQGTGAADDSGLPNDRFFAVRPEGSVSTLKIQRTERGDSAVYLCASSLQEWVGSTGELFFGEGSRLTVL.

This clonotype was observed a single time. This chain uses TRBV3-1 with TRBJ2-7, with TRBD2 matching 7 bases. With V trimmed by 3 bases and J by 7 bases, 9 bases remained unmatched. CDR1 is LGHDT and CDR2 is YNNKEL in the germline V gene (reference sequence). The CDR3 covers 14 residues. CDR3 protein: CASSHSGRGSEQYF. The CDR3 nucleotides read TGTGCCAGCAGCCACTCGGGGAGGGGAAGTGAGCAGTACTTC.

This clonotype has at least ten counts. The CDR3 here is CASSPGQPYEQYF. Written as DNA, the CDR3 is TGTGCCAGCAGCCCGGGACAGCCCTACGAGCAGTACTTC. The J gene is TRBJ2-7, the V gene TRBV3-1; the match to TRBD1 covers 7 bases. The germline CDR1 and CDR2 sequences are LGHDT and YNNKEL (reference sequence). The CDR3 has 13 residues. J lost 2 bases, V lost 4 bases, and 2 bases had no gene match.

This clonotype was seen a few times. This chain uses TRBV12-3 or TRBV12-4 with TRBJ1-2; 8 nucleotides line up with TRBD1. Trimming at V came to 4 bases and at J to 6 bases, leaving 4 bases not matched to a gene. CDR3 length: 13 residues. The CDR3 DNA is TGTGCCAGCAGTTCCCAGGGGGCTCATGGCTACACCTTC. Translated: CASSSQGAHGYTF.

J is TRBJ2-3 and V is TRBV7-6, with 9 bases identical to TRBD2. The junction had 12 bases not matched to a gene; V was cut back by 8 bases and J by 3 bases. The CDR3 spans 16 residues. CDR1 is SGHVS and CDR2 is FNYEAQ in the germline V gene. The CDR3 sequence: CASALERGELTDTQYF. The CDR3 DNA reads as TGTGCCAGCGCCTTGGAGCGGGGGGAGCTTACAGATACGCAGTATTTT.

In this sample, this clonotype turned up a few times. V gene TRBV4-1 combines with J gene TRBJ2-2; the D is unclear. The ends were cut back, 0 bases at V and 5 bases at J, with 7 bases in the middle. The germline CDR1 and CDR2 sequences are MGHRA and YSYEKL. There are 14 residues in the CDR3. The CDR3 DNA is TGCGCCAGCAGCCAAGATTATCGGACCGGGGAGCTGTTTTTT. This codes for CASSQDYRTGELFF.

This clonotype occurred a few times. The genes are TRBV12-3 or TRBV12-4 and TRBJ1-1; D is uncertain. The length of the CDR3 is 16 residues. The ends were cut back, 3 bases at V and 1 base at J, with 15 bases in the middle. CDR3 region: CASSFRPRVANTEAFF. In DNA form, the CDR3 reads TGTGCCAGCAGTTTTCGTCCCCGTGTGGCGAACACTGAAGCTTTCTTT.

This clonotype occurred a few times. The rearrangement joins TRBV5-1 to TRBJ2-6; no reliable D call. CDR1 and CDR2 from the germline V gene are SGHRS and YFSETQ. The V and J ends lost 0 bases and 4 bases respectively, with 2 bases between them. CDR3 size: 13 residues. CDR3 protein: CASSLEGANVLTF. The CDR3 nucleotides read TGCGCCAGCAGCTTGGAAGGGGCCAACGTCCTGACTTTC.

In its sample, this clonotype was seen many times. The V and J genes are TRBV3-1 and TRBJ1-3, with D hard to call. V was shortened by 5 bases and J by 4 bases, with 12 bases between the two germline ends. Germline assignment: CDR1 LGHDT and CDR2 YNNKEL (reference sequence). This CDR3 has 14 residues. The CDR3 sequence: CASSWNARGNTIYF. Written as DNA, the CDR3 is TGTGCCAGCAGCTGGAATGCGAGGGGAAACACCATATATTTT.

The CDR3 bases are TGCAGGGCCCCCCGGAAGGGGGGGACCTACGAGCAGTACTTC. This translates into CRAPRKGGTYEQYF. The rearrangement links TRBV20-1 to TRBJ2-7; perhaps TRBD2 as D (7 bases). This CDR3 has 14 residues. The germline gives CDR1 DFQATT, CDR2 SNEGSKA (reference sequence).

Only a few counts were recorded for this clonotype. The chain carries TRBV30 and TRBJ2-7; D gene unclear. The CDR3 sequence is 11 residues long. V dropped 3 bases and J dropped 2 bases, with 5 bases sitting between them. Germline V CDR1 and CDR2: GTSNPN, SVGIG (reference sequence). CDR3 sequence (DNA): TGTGCCTGGAGCCCAGCCTACGAGCAGTACTTC. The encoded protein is CAWSPAYEQYF.